These 16 T cell receptor beta chains came from one sample sequenced in a study of cytomegalovirus exposure and HLA in healthy donors (dated by TCRdb to about 2017). Library preparation used the immunoSEQ multiplex PCR assay. A mixture of 60 forward primers for TCR Vbeta segments and 13 reverse primers for TCR Jbeta segments was used in the multiplex PCR. The table comes from immuneACCESS by way of TCRdb, which keeps in-frame sequences with V and J called. Part of the clones is missing from these tables; in studies checked, under half for an unresolved V gene and the rest for unknown reasons. In all, the sample holds approximately 80,000 clones, and under 80% of those were seen once. The ten largest account for around 4% of the sample. Sequencing used PBMCs. The receptors were sampled from a man between 60 and 75 years old in good health and CMV-seronegative.

This clone was counted once. The V and J genes are TRBV29-1 and TRBJ1-1, with 10 bases matching TRBD1. Germline V gene lookup returns CDR1 SQVTM and CDR2 ANQGSEA. The CDR3 runs 14 residues. J gave up 0 bases and V 6 bases, and 4 bases lay outside the gene matches. CDR3 in DNA: TGCAGCGTGACGACAGGGGGCTTGAACACTGAAGCTTTCTTT. This translates into CSVTTGGLNTEAFF.

J is TRBJ1-5 and V is TRBV19; possibly TRBD1 for D (6 bases). V lost 9 bases and J lost 7, with 22 bases in between. In germline, CDR1 is LNHDA, CDR2 SQIVND (reference sequence). The CDR3 length is 15 residues. The CDR3 nucleotides are TGTGCCAGCGGTACCAGTGGGGGGGCGGAGCAGCCCCAGCATTTT. Translating gives CASGTSGGAEQPQHF.

The chain uses TRBV11-1 and TRBJ2-3, with a possible D match to TRBD2 (6 bases). The germline gives CDR1 SGHAT, CDR2 FQDESV (reference sequence). Trimming took 5 bases from V and 4 from J, leaving 10 bases between them. The CDR3 runs 13 residues. CDR3 protein: CASSLTSPDTQYF. CDR3 DNA: TGTGCCAGCAGCCTAACTAGCCCAGATACGCAGTATTTT.

A word on this clone: This same CDR3 is encoded by further DNA sequences in the sample. The chain combines TRBV12-5 with TRBJ1-1; 12 nucleotides line up with TRBD1. V lost 0 bases to trimming and J lost 10 bases; unmatched junction nucleotides: 9. This CDR3 spans 16 amino acids. The germline gives CDR1 LGHNT, CDR2 FRNRAP. The CDR3, as DNA: TGTGCTAGTGGTTTGGTACAGGGACAGGGGGCAGTCGGAGCTTTCTTT. It codes for CASGLVQGQGAVGAFF.

In its sample, this clone was seen once. The V call is TRBV19, the J call TRBJ2-3; 10 nucleotides line up with TRBD2. The J segment lost 6 bases and the V segment lost 7 bases, leaving 10 bases of the junction unmatched. The CDR3 totals 15 residues. Germline V gives CDR1 LNHDA, CDR2 SQIVND (reference sequence). CDR3 nucleotides: TGTGCCAGTAAGGTTGGGGGGACTAGCGTTGATACGCAGTATTTT. Its protein is CASKVGGTSVDTQYF.

The chain couples TRBV7-9 to TRBJ2-5, with a possible D match to TRBD2 (7 bases). The CDR3 contains 16 residues. CDR1 is SEHNR, CDR2 FQNEAQ, per germline (reference sequence). V shed 3 bases and J shed 3 bases, with 17 bases lying between them. As DNA, the CDR3 is TGTGCCAGCAGCTTGGGGGGGGCGGGGCTTGAAGAGACCCAGTACTTC. Residues: CASSLGGAGLEETQYF. Filled out from reference TRBV7-9 and TRBJ2-5, the complete variable domain reads DTGVSQNPRHKITKRGQNVTFRCDPISEHNRLYWYRQTLGQGPEFLTYFQNEAQLEKSRLLSDRFSAERPKGSFSTLEIQRTEQGDSAMYLCASSLGGAGLEETQYFGPGTRLLVL.

The chain uses TRBV7-9 and TRBJ2-5; tentative D call: TRBD2 (5 bases). The J call may not be correct, given that the DNA end is closer to TRBJ2-7. This CDR3 contains 15 residues. CDR1 and CDR2 from the germline V gene are SEHNR and FQNEAQ (reference sequence). The CDR3 coding sequence is TGTGCCAGCAGCTCCAGGACTTACCCAAAATACGAGCAGTACTTC. Its translation: CASSSRTYPKYEQYF.

The genes are TRBV7-9 and TRBJ2-5; 10 bases are shared with TRBD2. Germline assignment: CDR1 SEHNR and CDR2 FQNEAQ (reference sequence). V trimming: 5 bases; J trimming: 5 bases; junction bases outside the gene matches: 11. The CDR3 has 16 amino acids. The CDR3 DNA reads as TGTGCCAGCAGCCGTCCCATAGCGGGGGGCGGGGAGACCCAGTACTTC. This sequence encodes CASSRPIAGGGETQYF.

V gene TRBV5-4 combines with J gene TRBJ1-6, with TRBD1 identical over 8 bases. Unmatched junction bases numbered 4, after V lost 5 bases and J lost 6 bases. The CDR3 totals 14 residues. CDR1 and CDR2 (germline): SGHNT, YYREEE (reference sequence). Here the CDR3 reads CASRVDRVNSPLHF. The CDR3, as DNA: TGTGCCAGCAGGGTGGACAGGGTTAATTCACCCCTCCACTTT.

The chain combines TRBV5-4 with TRBJ1-1; D gene ambiguous. Germline V CDR1 and CDR2: SGHNT, YYREEE (reference sequence). CDR3 size: 15 residues. Trimming removed 0 bases at V and 3 bases at J, with 12 bases between. CDR3 nucleotides: TGTGCCAGCAGCTTGGGGAGCGCGGTACACACTGAAGCTTTCTTT. It specifies CASSLGSAVHTEAFF.

The rearrangement joins TRBV5-8 to TRBJ1-1; D is undetermined. V was shortened by 2 bases and J by 0 bases, with 8 bases between the two germline ends. There are 14 residues in the CDR3. CDR1 and CDR2 (germline): SGHTS, YDEGEE. The CDR3 sequence: CASSFVSVNTEAFF. The DNA of the CDR3 is TGTGCCAGCAGCTTTGTTTCTGTGAACACTGAAGCTTTCTTT.

This sequence joins TRBV19 and TRBJ1-2; the match to TRBD1 covers 8 bases. Per the germline V gene, CDR1 is LNHDA and CDR2 is SQIVND (reference sequence). Trimming took 3 bases from V and 10 from J; bases not matched to a gene: 13. The CDR3 has 15 residues. This chain's CDR3 is CASSMGTIDRGDYTF. The CDR3 coding sequence is TGTGCCAGTAGTATGGGGACGATTGACAGGGGAGACTACACCTTC.

The chain combines TRBV7-9 with TRBJ2-1, with TRBD1 matching over 8 bases. The CDR3 loop spans 15 amino acids. V shed 0 bases, J shed 9 bases, and the junction held 7 bases outside the gene matches. In germline, CDR1 is SEHNR, CDR2 FQNEAQ (reference sequence). The CDR3, as DNA: TGTGCCAGCAGCTTAGCGCAGGACAGGGTAGTTGAGCAGTTCTTC. It specifies CASSLAQDRVVEQFF.

V and J are TRBV5-1 and TRBJ1-3; no reliable D call. V lost 0 bases and J 0 bases, leaving 10 bases between the germline ends. CDR1 SGHRS and CDR2 YFSETQ come from the germline V gene. The CDR3 is 16 amino acids. In DNA, the CDR3 is TGCGCCAGCAGCTTGGTGGCCTACAGCTCTGGAAACACCATATATTTT. It yields the protein CASSLVAYSSGNTIYF.

This clone was detected a few times. V gene TRBV14 combines with J gene TRBJ1-1; 10 bases agree with TRBD1. There are 13 residues in the CDR3. CDR1 and CDR2 (germline): SGHDN, FVKESK. Trimming at V came to 6 bases and at J to 7 bases, leaving 5 bases not matched to a gene. The CDR3 sequence: CASSRDRGNEAFF. CDR3 sequence (DNA): TGTGCCAGCAGTCGGGACAGGGGAAATGAAGCTTTCTTT.

This sequence joins TRBV9 and TRBJ2-1; 7 nucleotides agree with TRBD2. CDR3 length: 12 residues. Germline V gene data show CDR1 as SGDLS and CDR2 as YYNGEE. J was trimmed by 9 bases and V by 3 bases; bases with no gene match: 3. The CDR3 sequence: CASSGPGGEQFF. The CDR3 nucleotides read TGTGCCAGCAGCGGGCCGGGAGGTGAGCAGTTCTTC.